Sequencing of this T cell receptor beta chain was carried out in a study of CD8+CD57+ T cells in acquired aplastic anemia. About the study: DNA from sorted CD4+ and CD8+ cells averaged around 3.5 ug. Overall study findings and caveats: Patients versus controls showed no significant CD8+ Simpson's diversity difference. Around 30 sequences, all CD8+ CDR3, were shared between patients and controls.

Patients chosen for sequencing had shown CD8+CD57+ cell expansion by flow cytometry. A note on this clonotype: Its matching antigen is unknown.

This CDR3 contains 18 residues. CDR1 is SGHVS and CDR2 is FQNEAQ in the germline V gene. Between the trimmed V and J ends, which lost 5 bases and 4 bases, there was a span of 26 bases. The study profiled TCR beta VDJ and CDR3 using genomic DNA as template. TCRdb redid the calling of the reads with MiXCR, one entry per CDR3 protein. The repertoire consists of 180,000 or so distinct CDR3 sequences, with roughly 50% occurring once and the leading ten covering about 1.8%. V gene TRBV7-8 combines with J gene TRBJ2-5; possibly TRBD2 for D (5 bases). Sequencing was done on a sample of sorted CD4+, CD8+, or CD8+CD57+ T cells (not recorded which) from PBMCs. The receptor was isolated from a human donor with aplastic anemia. CDR3 DNA: TGTGCCAGCAGCCAGATGTGGAGGACGGAGAGTGAGGGAGAGACCCAGTACTTC. This gives the protein CASSQMWRTESEGETQYF.